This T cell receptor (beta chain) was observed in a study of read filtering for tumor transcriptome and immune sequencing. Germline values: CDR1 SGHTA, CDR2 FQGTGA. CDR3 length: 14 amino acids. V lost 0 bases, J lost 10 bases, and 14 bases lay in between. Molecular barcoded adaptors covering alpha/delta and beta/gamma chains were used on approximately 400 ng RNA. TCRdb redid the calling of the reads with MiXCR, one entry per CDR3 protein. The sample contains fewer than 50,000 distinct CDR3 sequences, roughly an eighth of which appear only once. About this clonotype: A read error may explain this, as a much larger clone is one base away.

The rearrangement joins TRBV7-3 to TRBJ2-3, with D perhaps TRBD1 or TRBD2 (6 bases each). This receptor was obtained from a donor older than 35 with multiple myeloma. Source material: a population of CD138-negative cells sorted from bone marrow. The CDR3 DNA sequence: TGTGCCAGCAGCTTAACTGGGGGGCTGGATGCGCAGTATTTT. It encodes CASSLTGGLDAQYF.